The text below deals with one T cell receptor (beta chain). This entry comes from a study of blood T cell repertoires in COVID-19. V trimming: 1 base; J trimming: 7 bases; junction bases outside the gene matches: 8. The CDR3 totals 15 residues. Germline loops: CDR1 SGHTA, CDR2 FQGNSA. Clones were sequenced by immunoSEQ multiplex PCR, and TCRdb holds only the in-frame ones, with some missing. The sample consists of about 44,000 clones, 87% of them appearing once. V gene TRBV7-2 combines with J gene TRBJ1-1; the match to TRBD1 covers 8 bases. Material: peripheral blood. The sequence derives from a woman aged 80 or older in a cohort sampled during active or convalescent COVID-19. Written as DNA, the CDR3 is TGTGCCAGCAGCTTAGATCTGCCGGGACAGGTTGAAGCTTTCTTT. Translation: CASSLDLPGQVEAFF. Full variable domain (remainder filled in from reference TRBV7-2 and TRBJ1-1): GAGVSQSPSNKVTEKGKDVELRCDPISGHTALYWYRQSLGQGLEFLIYFQGNSAPDKSGLPSDRFSAERTGGSVSTLTIQRTQQEDSAVYLCASSLDLPGQVEAFFGQGTRLTVV.